A selection of T cell receptor beta chains follows, all from one sample in a study of shared clonotypes between healthy human individuals. Sequencing used immunoSEQ multiplex PCR; TCRdb keeps in-frame clones, though not all of them. The profile shows a few hundred thousand clones, around two thirds of them singletons. The material sequenced was memory CD4+ T cells sorted from blood. The receptor set was obtained from a man younger than 40 in good health. CDR3s include the opening cysteine and the closing phenylalanine or tryptophan. Fields, in order: J gene, V gene, D gene, clone size, CDR3 DNA, CDR3 protein. The D gene is left open where the match is weak. The size field is filled for only some rows; it gives once, few, many or a size class.

J gene: TRBJ2-3
V gene: TRBV11-2
D gene: .
clone size: .
CDR3 DNA: TGTGCCAGCAGCTTAGATGGGGCCTCGTACGCCACAGATACGCAGTATTTT
CDR3 protein: CASSLDGASYATDTQYF

J gene: TRBJ1-3
V gene: TRBV2
D gene: .
clone size: .
CDR3 DNA: TGTGCCAGCAGCCACTATGAATCAGGAAACACCATATATTTT
CDR3 protein: CASSHYESGNTIYF

J gene: TRBJ1-5
V gene: TRBV28
D gene: TRBD1
clone size: .
CDR3 DNA: TGTGCCAGCAGCTTACGACAGGGGCCTAATCAGCCCCAGCATTTT
CDR3 protein: CASSLRQGPNQPQHF

J gene: TRBJ2-2
V gene: TRBV2
D gene: TRBD2
clone size: .
CDR3 DNA: TGTGCCAGCATGGGGGCGGGAGGCGTCACCGGGGAGCTGTTTTTT
CDR3 protein: CASMGAGGVTGELFF

J gene: TRBJ1-3
V gene: TRBV4-1
D gene: .
clone size: .
CDR3 DNA: TGCGCCAGCAGTCTAAGCCGGGACCCGAGGAGAAACACCATATATTTT
CDR3 protein: CASSLSRDPRRNTIYF

J gene: TRBJ2-3
V gene: TRBV2
D gene: .
clone size: once
CDR3 DNA: TGTGCCAGCAGTGTCCGGCTGACTACAGATACGCAGTATTTT
CDR3 protein: CASSVRLTTDTQYF

J gene: TRBJ1-2
V gene: TRBV7-9
D gene: .
clone size: .
CDR3 DNA: TGTGCCAGCAGCTTACTGGTGGGATATGGCTACACCTTC
CDR3 protein: CASSLLVGYGYTF

J gene: TRBJ1-2
V gene: TRBV9
D gene: TRBD1
clone size: many
CDR3 DNA: TGTGCCAGCAGCGTAGAAGGGACAGGGGCCTATAACTATGGCTACACCTTC
CDR3 protein: CASSVEGTGAYNYGYTF

J gene: TRBJ2-2
V gene: TRBV5-1
D gene: .
clone size: many
CDR3 DNA: TGCGCCAGCTCCGGACATCGGGACGTGAACACCGGGGAGCTGTTTTTT
CDR3 protein: CASSGHRDVNTGELFF

J gene: TRBJ2-7
V gene: TRBV28
D gene: TRBD1
clone size: .
CDR3 DNA: TGTGCCAGCAGGACGGCAGGGGGAACCTACGAGCAGTACTTC
CDR3 protein: CASRTAGGTYEQYF

J gene: TRBJ2-7
V gene: TRBV28
D gene: TRBD1
clone size: .
CDR3 DNA: TGTGCCAGCAGTTCCCCCGGGACAGCCTCCTACGAGCAGTACTTC
CDR3 protein: CASSSPGTASYEQYF

J gene: TRBJ1-2
V gene: TRBV19
D gene: .
clone size: .
CDR3 DNA: TGTGCCAGTGCCCAAAAGTCCAGGGAGTATGGCTACACCTTC
CDR3 protein: CASAQKSREYGYTF

J gene: TRBJ2-5
V gene: TRBV5-1
D gene: .
clone size: .
CDR3 DNA: TGCGCCAGCAGCCCCTGGCTAGCGAGTCAAGAGACCCAGTACTTC
CDR3 protein: CASSPWLASQETQYF

J gene: TRBJ2-3
V gene: TRBV13
D gene: .
clone size: .
CDR3 DNA: TGTGCCAGCCGTTTGGTAGTGGGCGAGCATACGCAGTATTTT
CDR3 protein: CASRLVVGEHTQYF

J gene: TRBJ2-1
V gene: TRBV4-1
D gene: .
clone size: .
CDR3 DNA: TGCGCCAGCAGCCAAGATCATGGGGATGAGCAGTTCTTC
CDR3 protein: CASSQDHGDEQFF

J gene: TRBJ2-5
V gene: TRBV5-1
D gene: TRBD2
clone size: .
CDR3 DNA: TGCGCCAGCAGCTCCCTGGGAGCGGGAGTTGAGACCCAGTACTTC
CDR3 protein: CASSSLGAGVETQYF

J gene: TRBJ1-5
V gene: TRBV19
D gene: TRBD1
clone size: .
CDR3 DNA: TGTGCCAGTAGCCTTAACAGGGGTAGCAATCAGCCCCAGCATTTT
CDR3 protein: CASSLNRGSNQPQHF

J gene: TRBJ1-3
V gene: TRBV5-1
D gene: .
clone size: many
CDR3 DNA: TGCGCCAGCAGCTTATCTCGGCAGGGCTCTGGAAACACCATATATTTT
CDR3 protein: CASSLSRQGSGNTIYF

J gene: TRBJ1-2
V gene: TRBV6-5
D gene: TRBD1
clone size: .
CDR3 DNA: TGTGCCAGCAGCGACCGGGACAGGGGATTGGATGGCTACACCTTC
CDR3 protein: CASSDRDRGLDGYTF

J gene: TRBJ2-1
V gene: TRBV7-3
D gene: .
clone size: .
CDR3 DNA: TGTGCCAGCAGCCCCGGTAGGGAATTAAGCCATGAGCAGTTCTTC
CDR3 protein: CASSPGRELSHEQFF

J gene: TRBJ2-3
V gene: TRBV7-2
D gene: .
clone size: .
CDR3 DNA: TGTGCCAGCAGCTTGCGGTGGGCGAGCACAGATACGCAGTATTTT
CDR3 protein: CASSLRWASTDTQYF

J gene: TRBJ1-5
V gene: TRBV7-2
D gene: TRBD1
clone size: .
CDR3 DNA: TGTGCCAGCAGCTTAGCCGGGACAGGGGGGAATCAGCCCCAGCATTTT
CDR3 protein: CASSLAGTGGNQPQHF

J gene: TRBJ2-3
V gene: TRBV5-4
D gene: TRBD2
clone size: .
CDR3 DNA: TGTGCCAGCAGCTCGGGCCCTAGCGGGAGGGTGGCGGATACGCAGTATTTT
CDR3 protein: CASSSGPSGRVADTQYF

J gene: TRBJ2-7
V gene: TRBV15
D gene: TRBD2
clone size: .
CDR3 DNA: TGTGCCACCAGCAGATCCCCCGGGACTAGCGGGAGTTCCTACGAGCAGTACTTC
CDR3 protein: CATSRSPGTSGSSYEQYF

J gene: TRBJ2-1
V gene: TRBV10-2
D gene: .
clone size: few
CDR3 DNA: TGCGCCAGCAGGACCCCGCGGGGTCTGGGCTTTGAGCAGTTCTTC
CDR3 protein: CASRTPRGLGFEQFF

J gene: TRBJ2-5
V gene: TRBV5-1
D gene: .
clone size: .
CDR3 DNA: TGCGCCAGCAGCCCCTCGAGCCTAGCAGAGACCCAGTACTTC
CDR3 protein: CASSPSSLAETQYF

J gene: TRBJ2-1
V gene: TRBV4-2
D gene: .
clone size: .
CDR3 DNA: TGTGCCAGCAGCCAAGAGCCGTGGCGTGGCTCCTACAATGAGCAGTTCTTC
CDR3 protein: CASSQEPWRGSYNEQFF

J gene: TRBJ1-5
V gene: TRBV2
D gene: .
clone size: .
CDR3 DNA: TGTGCCAGCAGTGGGGTATGGGGATCCGTGCAGCCCCAGCATTTT
CDR3 protein: CASSGVWGSVQPQHF

J gene: TRBJ2-1
V gene: TRBV29-1
D gene: .
clone size: .
CDR3 DNA: TGCAGCGTCGCTCGGGACCCGCGGGAACTGCGGCAGTTCTTC
CDR3 protein: CSVARDPRELRQFF

J gene: TRBJ2-3
V gene: TRBV28
D gene: .
clone size: once
CDR3 DNA: TGTGCCAGCAGTTTCCCGTCCCCCGGTTCCACAGATACGCAGTATTTT
CDR3 protein: CASSFPSPGSTDTQYF

J gene: TRBJ1-4
V gene: TRBV7-8
D gene: .
clone size: .
CDR3 DNA: TGTGCCAGCAGCTTAGATCCCAGGGGAGGTGAAAAACTGTTTTTT
CDR3 protein: CASSLDPRGGEKLFF

J gene: TRBJ2-7
V gene: TRBV30
D gene: TRBD2
clone size: .
CDR3 DNA: TGTGCCTGGAGTTTCACCAGCGGGAGGCACGAGCAGTACTTC
CDR3 protein: CAWSFTSGRHEQYF

J gene: TRBJ2-1
V gene: TRBV5-6
D gene: .
clone size: once
CDR3 DNA: TGTGCCAGCAGCTTGGGTGGGGTAAGCTATGAGCAGTTCTTC
CDR3 protein: CASSLGGVSYEQFF

J gene: TRBJ1-1
V gene: TRBV7-2
D gene: .
clone size: .
CDR3 DNA: TGTGCCAGCAGCCGAGATGGTAACAGAGACACTGAAGCTTTCTTT
CDR3 protein: CASSRDGNRDTEAFF

J gene: TRBJ2-3
V gene: TRBV7-9
D gene: .
clone size: .
CDR3 DNA: TGTGCCAGCAGCTTAAGATCCGGATACACAGATACGCAGTATTTT
CDR3 protein: CASSLRSGYTDTQYF

J gene: TRBJ2-1
V gene: TRBV5-4
D gene: TRBD2
clone size: .
CDR3 DNA: TGTGCCAGCAGCTTTCCAGCGGGAGGTGGTGAGCAGTTCTTC
CDR3 protein: CASSFPAGGGEQFF

J gene: TRBJ2-1
V gene: TRBV28
D gene: .
clone size: few
CDR3 DNA: TGTGCCAGCAGTTTTTTGGATCCCACCACTCCATACAATGAGCAGTTCTTC
CDR3 protein: CASSFLDPTTPYNEQFF